This T cell receptor beta chain came from a study of chemoradiotherapy in HPV16-positive cancers. With regard to this clone: No antigen is known for it.

Samples were taken several times over chemoradiotherapy. CDR1 SGDLS and CDR2 YYNGEE come from the germline V gene. The CDR3 is 16 amino acids. The junction had 5 bases not matched to a gene; V was cut back by 0 bases and J by 1 base. Study results and limitations: Better recurrence-free survival went with HPV-responsive T-cell expansion in HPV16-positive patients.

Some clones are missing from TCRdb's copy, which holds only in-frame ones; the method was immunoSEQ multiplex PCR. The repertoire consists of some 34,000 clones, with 80% to 95% occurring once and the leading ten covering roughly 3.7%. Sequencing used blood, obtained from a patient who underwent chemoradiotherapy. The V gene is TRBV9, the J gene TRBJ1-1; 8 bases are a match to TRBD1. The sequence was collected from a human donor with HPV-associated anogenital cancer. The CDR3 loop is CASSVGRGRWNTEAFF. DNA of the CDR3: TGTGCCAGCAGCGTAGGCAGGGGGCGATGGAACACTGAAGCTTTCTTT.